Below, 22 T cell receptor beta chains from the same sample are listed, as sequenced in a study of control samples from healthy donors and cancer patients. Data came from immunoSEQ multiplex PCR; TCRdb stores just in-frame clones and leaves some out. The sample shows some 190,000 clones, 91% of them seen only once. Sequenced sample: blood. All receptors come from a young man in good health.

The rearrangement links TRBV2 to TRBJ2-1; D is uncertain. The V and J ends lost 6 bases and 13 bases respectively, with 10 bases between them. Germline V CDR1 and CDR2: SNHLY, FYNNEI. The CDR3 spans 10 residues. CDR3 in amino acids: CASRSVLQFF. CDR3 DNA sequence: TGTGCCAGCAGGAGCGTCTTACAGTTCTTC.

This clone was observed once. The chain joins TRBV12-3 or TRBV12-4 to TRBJ2-1, with D possibly being TRBD2 (6 bases). The CDR3 runs 13 residues. With 1 base removed from V and 8 bases from J, the gap between germline ends came to 9 bases. In DNA form, the CDR3 reads TGTGCCAGCAGTTTAGGTCGGAGGGATGAGCAGTTCTTC. It codes for CASSLGRRDEQFF.

This sequence joins TRBV19 and TRBJ1-1; no reliable D call. Germline values: CDR1 LNHDA, CDR2 SQIVND (reference sequence). This CDR3 is 14 amino acids long. V was clipped by 3 bases and J by 4 bases, with 12 bases between them. The CDR3 DNA follows: TGTGCCAGTAGTATCTGGGGTTCGAGCACTGAAGCTTTCTTT. It specifies CASSIWGSSTEAFF.

The CDR3 DNA sequence: TGTGCCATCCTATCCGCCGGACGGAATCAGCCCCAGCATTTT. Protein sequence: CAILSAGRNQPQHF. The chain has TRBV6-5 and TRBJ1-5; no reliable D call. The CDR3 is 14 amino acids. The germline gives CDR1 MNHEY, CDR2 SVGAGI. The V end lost 10 bases, the J end lost 4 bases, and 17 bases lay between the germline ends.

V usage is TRBV2 and J usage is TRBJ1-1; a possible D gene is TRBD1 (6 bases). The CDR3 is 16 residues long. The germline V gene encodes CDR1 SNHLY and CDR2 FYNNEI. V lost 5 bases, J lost 4 bases, and 20 bases lay in between. The CDR3 DNA follows: TGTGCCAGCAGTCGGGACCGCGCGAGGGGGTTCACTGAAGCTTTCTTT. Translating gives CASSRDRARGFTEAFF.

This sequence joins TRBV4-2 and TRBJ2-7, with D hard to call. This CDR3 has 15 amino acids. CDR1 and CDR2 from the germline V gene are LGHNA and YNFKEQ. Between the trimmed V and J ends, which lost 1 base and 2 bases, there was a span of 12 bases. This chain's CDR3 is CASSQGAILTYEQYF. CDR3 coding DNA: TGTGCCAGCAGCCAAGGGGCTATATTGACCTACGAGCAGTACTTC.

The chain combines TRBV6-5 with TRBJ2-3; perhaps D is TRBD1 or TRBD2 (7 bases each). The CDR3 loop spans 16 amino acids. Trimming pared 0 bases from V and 1 base from J, leaving 11 bases between. Germline V gene sequence: CDR1 MNHEY, CDR2 SVGAGI. For the CDR3, the DNA is TGTGCCAGCAGTTACTCGCAGGGGGGGGGCACAGATACGCAGTATTTT. As protein: CASSYSQGGGTDTQYF.

The chain is built from TRBV7-3 and TRBJ1-1, with D perhaps matching TRBD1 (5 bases). CDR1 and CDR2 (germline): SGHTA, FQGTGA. V lost 5 bases to trimming and J lost 3 bases, with 13 bases between them. The CDR3 extends over 14 amino acids. This CDR3 reads CASSPEGRYTEAFF. The CDR3 DNA follows: TGTGCCAGCAGCCCCGAGGGGAGATACACTGAAGCTTTCTTT.

The gene calls are TRBV25-1 and TRBJ1-2, with D uncertain. Trimming removed 2 bases at V and 0 bases at J, with 10 bases between. The CDR3 totals 15 residues. CDR1 is MGHDK and CDR2 is SYGVNS in the germline V gene. DNA of the CDR3: TGTGCCAGCAGTGAACCCTCGAGTGCTAACTATGGCTACACCTTC. Translating it yields CASSEPSSANYGYTF.

The V gene is TRBV11-2, the J gene TRBJ2-3; D may be TRBD1 (6 bases). Germline V gene data show CDR1 as SGHAT and CDR2 as FQNNGV. This CDR3 is 17 amino acids long. V shed 2 bases and J shed 0 bases, with 15 bases lying between them. This CDR3 is CASSLKGQLLSTDTQYF. The CDR3 bases are TGTGCCAGCAGCTTAAAGGGACAACTCCTTAGCACAGATACGCAGTATTTT.

A single count supports this clone. The chain joins TRBV24-1 to TRBJ2-1; the D gene is possibly TRBD1 (5 bases). The CDR3 sequence is 16 residues long. The ends were cut back, 2 bases at V and 2 bases at J, with 12 bases in the middle. From germline, CDR1 is KGHDR and CDR2 SFDVKD. CDR3 sequence (DNA): TGTGCCACCAGTGATTCGCGCCAGGGTCCCTACAATGAGCAGTTCTTC. Translated: CATSDSRQGPYNEQFF.

The chain links TRBV10-3 to TRBJ1-2; D unclear. CDR3 length: 14 amino acids. V lost 3 bases and J 4 bases, leaving 12 bases between the germline ends. CDR1 and CDR2 (germline): ENHRY, SYGVKD. The CDR3 loop reads CAISEKEKAYGYTF. The CDR3 coding sequence is TGTGCCATCAGTGAAAAGGAAAAAGCCTATGGCTACACCTTC.

This chain connects TRBV29-1 to TRBJ2-2; TRBD2 agrees at 14 bases. The V gene end was trimmed by 6 bases and the J gene end by 7 bases; junction bases not matched to a gene: 4. The CDR3 loop spans 14 amino acids. Germline CDR1 and CDR2: SQVTM and ANQGSEA. CDR3 protein: CSVWTSGGLGELFF. The CDR3 DNA sequence: TGCAGCGTCTGGACTAGCGGGGGGCTCGGGGAGCTGTTTTTT.

This chain joins TRBV4-2 and TRBJ2-7, with 9 bases fitting TRBD2. CDR1 is LGHNA and CDR2 is YNFKEQ in the germline V gene. The V gene end was trimmed by 3 bases and the J gene end by 2 bases; junction bases not matched to a gene: 11. The CDR3 covers 17 residues. The CDR3 region has the DNA TGTGCCAGCAGCCACGAAGCGGGGGGTCCCAGGCCCTACGAGCAGTACTTC. Its protein is CASSHEAGGPRPYEQYF.

This sequence joins TRBV2 and TRBJ1-4; 9 nucleotides agree with TRBD1. The CDR3 is 15 residues long. The V segment lost 9 bases and the J segment 6 bases; nucleotides outside the gene matches: 11. Looked up from germline, CDR1 is SNHLY and CDR2 is FYNNEI. The CDR3 spells CASSGTGMLDEKLFF. The CDR3, as DNA: TGTGCCAGTTCCGGGACAGGGATGTTAGATGAAAAACTGTTTTTT.

The gene calls are TRBV6-5 and TRBJ2-7, with TRBD1 identical over 10 bases. Trimming took 5 bases from V and 2 from J; bases not matched to a gene: 3. From germline, CDR1 is MNHEY and CDR2 SVGAGI. The CDR3 is made up of 14 amino acids. This CDR3 is CASSTGQGTYEQYF. CDR3 in DNA: TGTGCCAGCAGTACGGGACAGGGGACCTACGAGCAGTACTTC.

This chain joins TRBV2 and TRBJ1-2; maybe TRBD1 (5 bases). CDR1 and CDR2 (germline): SNHLY, FYNNEI. The CDR3 runs 14 residues. V was pared by 8 bases and J by 4 bases, with 17 bases between. The CDR3 bases are TGTGCCAGCTTAATCTCAGGGCGCGCCTATGGCTACACCTTC. Residues: CASLISGRAYGYTF.

The J gene is TRBJ2-7, the V gene TRBV4-1, with D perhaps matching TRBD1 or TRBD2 (5 bases each). This CDR3 is 13 amino acids long. Trimming cost V 1 base and J 5 bases, with 9 bases left between them. Germline CDR1 is MGHRA and CDR2 is YSYEKL. CDR3 coding DNA: TGCGCCAGCAGCCAAGGAGGGGCCCACGAGCAGTACTTC. Amino acid sequence: CASSQGGAHEQYF.

The chain links TRBV7-9 to TRBJ1-1; 7 nucleotides align to TRBD1. The CDR3 is made up of 12 amino acids. Germline CDR1 and CDR2: SEHNR and FQNEAQ (reference sequence). V dropped 2 bases and J dropped 9; count of bases not matched to a gene: 3. The CDR3 sequence is CASSLQGEKAFF. In DNA, the CDR3 is TGTGCCAGCAGCTTACAGGGGGAAAAAGCTTTCTTT.

This chain uses TRBV24-1 with TRBJ2-2; TRBD1 might be the D (6 bases). The CDR3 length is 16 residues. With 1 base removed from V and 4 bases from J, the gap between germline ends came to 12 bases. From germline, CDR1 is KGHDR and CDR2 SFDVKD. CDR3 sequence (DNA): TGTGCCACCAGTGATTTATCCAGGGGTACCACCGGGGAGCTGTTTTTT. Translation: CATSDLSRGTTGELFF.

This rearrangement joins TRBV7-9 to TRBJ2-7; D uncertain. The CDR3 length is 17 residues. V shed 4 bases and J shed 0 bases, with 19 bases lying between them. Germline-derived CDR1 and CDR2 are SEHNR and FQNEAQ (reference sequence). The CDR3 here is CASSSPLENTNSYEQYF. The CDR3 region has the DNA TGTGCCAGCAGCTCCCCGTTAGAGAACACAAACTCCTACGAGCAGTACTTC.

This chain uses TRBV7-7 with TRBJ2-3, with D perhaps TRBD2 (7 bases). Trimming took off 3 bases at V and 8 bases at J, with 12 bases between the two ends. CDR1 and CDR2 (germline): SSHAT, FNYEAQ (reference sequence). The CDR3 contains 13 residues. The CDR3 DNA reads as TGTGCCAGCAGCTTGGGGGAGGGGGGTACGCAGTATTTT. It yields the protein CASSLGEGGTQYF.